This T cell receptor (beta chain) was sequenced during a study of shared clonotypes between healthy human individuals. Points from the study as a whole: Rarefaction showed that sequencing of sorted subsets was incomplete (despite large depth). Having only a few donors restricted how much genetic and exposure-history diversity was captured.

Measured with immunoSEQ multiplex PCR; TCRdb has only the in-frame clones, and not every one. This sample yields around 2,100,000 clones, of which about 95% are seen a single time; approximately 1% belongs to the top ten. Germline V gives CDR1 SGHDT, CDR2 YYEEEE. Trimming cost V 0 bases and J 8 bases; bases outside gene matches: 6. CDR3 length equals 16 residues. CD8 cells classed as naive were CD45RO-negative and positively selected for CCR7, excluding terminally differentiated effector memory CD45RA+ cells. There were no recent acute infections or vaccinations among the donors, who were healthy HIV-negative adults. Of note for this clone: Its antigen is unidentified.

The genes are TRBV5-6 and TRBJ2-1, with 12 bases lining up with TRBD1. Sample: naive CD8+ T cells sorted from blood. The source of this sequence is a man aged 18 to 29 in good health. The CDR3 nucleotides read TGTGCCAGCAGCTTGGCCGGGACAGGGGGCTTGGATGAGCAGTTCTTC. Translation gives CASSLAGTGGLDEQFF. Full variable domain (remainder filled in from reference TRBV5-6 and TRBJ2-1): DAGVTQSPTHLIKTRGQQVTLRCSPKSGHDTVSWYQQALGQGPQFIFQYYEEEERQRGNFPDRFSGHQFPNYSSELNVNALLLGDSALYLCASSLAGTGGLDEQFFGPGTRLTVL.